This is a list of T cell receptor beta chains from one sample in a study of regulatory T cells in long-lasting Graves disease. TCRdb itself ran the multiplex PCR reads through MiXCR, one entry per CDR3 protein. This table has roughly 500,000 distinct CDR3 sequences, approximately 13% appearing once. These data are also associated with another study on T cells in Graves' hyperthyroidism and ophthalmopathy.

The sequences come from peripheral blood mononuclear cells (PBMCs), collected at new diagnosis, from a patient treated with antithyroid drugs. These receptors were obtained from a man younger than 40 with Graves disease. The CDR3 runs from the conserved cysteine through the conserved F or W. Fields, in order: clone size, D gene, V gene, J gene, CDR3 DNA, CDR3 protein. D genes are given only for firm matches. Not all rows give a size; the values are once, few, many and, for expanded clones, a class.

abundance: many
d_gene: -
v_gene: TRBV12-3/TRBV12-4
j_gene: TRBJ1-1
CDR3nt: TGTGCCAGCAGTTACGGCGGCCACACTGAAGCTTTCTTT
CDR3aa: CASSYGGHTEAFF

abundance: many
d_gene: -
v_gene: TRBV20-1
j_gene: TRBJ2-1
CDR3nt: TGCAGTGCTAGCTTAGCGAGACGGGCCGATGAGCAGTTCTTC
CDR3aa: CSASLARRADEQFF

abundance: few
d_gene: -
v_gene: TRBV20-1
j_gene: TRBJ2-7
CDR3nt: TGCAGTGCTAGAGATCCCCCTAGCACCGAGCAGTACTTC
CDR3aa: CSARDPPSTEQYF

abundance: once
d_gene: TRBD2
v_gene: TRBV27
j_gene: TRBJ2-1
CDR3nt: TGTGCCAGCAGTTCATCAGCGGGAGGGCCGAGGAATGAGCAGTTCTTC
CDR3aa: CASSSSAGGPRNEQFF

abundance: many
d_gene: TRBD2
v_gene: TRBV14
j_gene: TRBJ2-1
CDR3nt: TGTGCCAGCAGCCCACACCGGACTAGCGGGAACGATGAGCAGTTCTTC
CDR3aa: CASSPHRTSGNDEQFF

abundance: -
d_gene: -
v_gene: TRBV19
j_gene: TRBJ2-4
CDR3nt: TGTGCCAGTAGCCCAGCCCAAAGCAAAAACATTCAGTACTTC
CDR3aa: CASSPAQSKNIQYF

abundance: many
d_gene: TRBD1
v_gene: TRBV20-1
j_gene: TRBJ2-6
CDR3nt: TGCAGTGCTAGAGATGGGCGCAGGGGGCTTGGGGCCAACGTCCTGACTTTC
CDR3aa: CSARDGRRGLGANVLTF

abundance: -
d_gene: -
v_gene: TRBV20-1
j_gene: TRBJ2-7
CDR3nt: TGCAGTGCTAGTCGGTGGTTTGGTTCCTACGAGCAGTACTTC
CDR3aa: CSASRWFGSYEQYF

abundance: few
d_gene: -
v_gene: TRBV6-6
j_gene: TRBJ2-3
CDR3nt: TGTGCCAGCAGTTACTCGCCCAGATCCACAGATACGCAGTATTTT
CDR3aa: CASSYSPRSTDTQYF

abundance: many
d_gene: -
v_gene: TRBV19
j_gene: TRBJ2-1
CDR3nt: TGTGCCAGTATCCCGACCATAGGGTCCAATGAGCAGTTCTTC
CDR3aa: CASIPTIGSNEQFF

abundance: many
d_gene: TRBD1
v_gene: TRBV30
j_gene: TRBJ2-7
CDR3nt: TGTGCCTGGAGTAGGGGACAGTTTCTCTACGAGCAGTACTTC
CDR3aa: CAWSRGQFLYEQYF

abundance: many
d_gene: TRBD1
v_gene: TRBV6-1
j_gene: TRBJ2-7
CDR3nt: TGTGCCACCCGCCCCGACAGGGGGCTCTCCTACGAGCAGTACTTC
CDR3aa: CATRPDRGLSYEQYF

abundance: many
d_gene: TRBD2
v_gene: TRBV5-6
j_gene: TRBJ2-1
CDR3nt: TGTGCCAGCAGCTTGGCTAGCGGGAGGTATGAGCAGTTCTTC
CDR3aa: CASSLASGRYEQFF

abundance: few
d_gene: -
v_gene: TRBV3-1
j_gene: TRBJ1-2
CDR3nt: TGTGCCAGCAGCCAATGGCGGGCCCCAGGGGCATATGGCTACACCTTC
CDR3aa: CASSQWRAPGAYGYTF